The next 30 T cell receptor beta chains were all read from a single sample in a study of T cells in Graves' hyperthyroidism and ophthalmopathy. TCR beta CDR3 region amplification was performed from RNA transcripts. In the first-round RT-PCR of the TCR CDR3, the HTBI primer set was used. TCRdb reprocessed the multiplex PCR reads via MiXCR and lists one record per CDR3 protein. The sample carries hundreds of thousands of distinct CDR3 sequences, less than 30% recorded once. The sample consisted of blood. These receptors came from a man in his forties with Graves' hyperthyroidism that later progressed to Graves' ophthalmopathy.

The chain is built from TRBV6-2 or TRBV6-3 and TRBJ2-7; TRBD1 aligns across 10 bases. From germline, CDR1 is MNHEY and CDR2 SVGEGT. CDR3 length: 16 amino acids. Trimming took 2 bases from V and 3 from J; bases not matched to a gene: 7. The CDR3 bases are TGTGCCAGCAGTTACGCCCAGGGGACAGGGGACTACGAGCAGTACTTC. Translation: CASSYAQGTGDYEQYF.

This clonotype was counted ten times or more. This CDR3 is CAWTSFGAGGGELFF. The CDR3 DNA is TGTGCCTGGACTTCCTTCGGGGCGGGTGGCGGGGAGCTGTTTTTT. V is TRBV30 and J is TRBJ2-2; D assignment may be TRBD1 or TRBD2 (5 bases each). CDR1 GTSNPN and CDR2 SVGIG come from the germline V gene (reference sequence). CDR3 size: 15 residues. The V end lost 4 bases, the J end lost 7 bases, and 19 bases lay between the germline ends.

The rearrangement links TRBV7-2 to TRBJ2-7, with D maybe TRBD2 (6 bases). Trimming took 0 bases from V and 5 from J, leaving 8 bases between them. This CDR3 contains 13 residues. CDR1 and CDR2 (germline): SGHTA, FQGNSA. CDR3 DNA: TGTGCCAGCAGCTTAGCGCCGGGGGACGAGCAGTACTTC. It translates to CASSLAPGDEQYF.

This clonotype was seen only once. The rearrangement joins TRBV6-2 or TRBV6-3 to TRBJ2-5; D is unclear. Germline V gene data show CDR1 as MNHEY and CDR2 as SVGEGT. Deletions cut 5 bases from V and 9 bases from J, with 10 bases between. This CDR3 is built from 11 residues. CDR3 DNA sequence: TGTGCCAGCAGTACCCGACAAGCCCAGTACTTC. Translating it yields CASSTRQAQYF.

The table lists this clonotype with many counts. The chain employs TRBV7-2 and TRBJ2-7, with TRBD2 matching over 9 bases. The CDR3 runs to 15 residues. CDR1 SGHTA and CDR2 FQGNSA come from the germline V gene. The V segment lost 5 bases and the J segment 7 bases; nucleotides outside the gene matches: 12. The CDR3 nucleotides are TGTGCCAGCAGCCAAGGGGGGGCTAGCGGGATGGAGCAGTACTTC. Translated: CASSQGGASGMEQYF.

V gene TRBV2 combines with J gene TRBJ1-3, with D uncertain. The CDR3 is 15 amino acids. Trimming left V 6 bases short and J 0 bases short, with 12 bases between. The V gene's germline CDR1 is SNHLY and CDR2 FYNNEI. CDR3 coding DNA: TGTGCCAGCAGGTTGACTTCCAGCTCTGGAAACACCATATATTTT. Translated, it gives CASRLTSSSGNTIYF.

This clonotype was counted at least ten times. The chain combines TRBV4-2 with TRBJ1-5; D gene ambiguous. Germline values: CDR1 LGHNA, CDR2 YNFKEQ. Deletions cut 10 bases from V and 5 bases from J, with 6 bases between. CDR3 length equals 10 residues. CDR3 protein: CATVDQPQHF. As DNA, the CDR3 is TGTGCCACCGTGGATCAGCCCCAGCATTTT.

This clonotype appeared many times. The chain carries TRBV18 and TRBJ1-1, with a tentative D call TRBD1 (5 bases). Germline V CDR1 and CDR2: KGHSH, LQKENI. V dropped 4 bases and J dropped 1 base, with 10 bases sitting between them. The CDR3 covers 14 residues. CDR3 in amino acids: CASSLLGQNTEAFF. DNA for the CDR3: TGTGCCAGCTCACTGTTGGGGCAGAACACTGAAGCTTTCTTT.

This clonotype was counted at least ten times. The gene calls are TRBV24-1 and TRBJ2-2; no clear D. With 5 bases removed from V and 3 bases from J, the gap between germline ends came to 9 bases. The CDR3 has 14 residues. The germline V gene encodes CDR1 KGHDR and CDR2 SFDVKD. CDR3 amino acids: CATSAATYTGELFF. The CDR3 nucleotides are TGTGCCACCAGTGCCGCCACATACACCGGGGAGCTGTTTTTT.

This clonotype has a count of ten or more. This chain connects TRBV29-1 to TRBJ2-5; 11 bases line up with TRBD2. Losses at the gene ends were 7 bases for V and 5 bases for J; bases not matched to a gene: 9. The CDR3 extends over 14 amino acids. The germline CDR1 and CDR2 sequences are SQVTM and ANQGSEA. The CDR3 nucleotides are TGCAGCGGCGGACTAGCGGGTAGCTGGGAGACCCAGTACTTC. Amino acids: CSGGLAGSWETQYF.

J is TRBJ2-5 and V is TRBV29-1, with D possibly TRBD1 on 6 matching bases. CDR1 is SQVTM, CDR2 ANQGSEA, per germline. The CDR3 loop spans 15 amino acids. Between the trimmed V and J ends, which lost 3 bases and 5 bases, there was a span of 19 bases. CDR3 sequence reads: CSVDSGQGSRETQYF. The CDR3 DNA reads TGCAGCGTTGACTCTGGGCAGGGGAGTAGGGAGACCCAGTACTTC.

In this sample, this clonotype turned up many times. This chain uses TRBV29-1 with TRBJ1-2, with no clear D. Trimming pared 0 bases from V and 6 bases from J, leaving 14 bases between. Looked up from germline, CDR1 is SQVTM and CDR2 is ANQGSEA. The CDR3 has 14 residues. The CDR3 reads CSVEDLGVFNGYTF. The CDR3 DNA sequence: TGCAGCGTTGAAGACCTCGGGGTTTTCAATGGCTACACCTTC. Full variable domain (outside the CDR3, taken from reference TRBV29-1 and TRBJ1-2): SAVISQKPSRDICQRGTSLTIQCQVDSQVTMMFWYRQQPGQSLTLIATANQGSEATYESGFVIDKFPISRPNLTFSTLTVSNMSPEDSSIYLCSVEDLGVFNGYTFGSGTRLTVV.

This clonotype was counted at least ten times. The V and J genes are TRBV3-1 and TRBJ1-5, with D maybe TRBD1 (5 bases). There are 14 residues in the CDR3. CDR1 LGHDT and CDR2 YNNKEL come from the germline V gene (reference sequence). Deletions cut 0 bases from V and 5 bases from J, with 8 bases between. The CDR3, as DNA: TGTGCCAGCAGCCAAGATTTAGGGGATCAGCCCCAGCATTTT. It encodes CASSQDLGDQPQHF.

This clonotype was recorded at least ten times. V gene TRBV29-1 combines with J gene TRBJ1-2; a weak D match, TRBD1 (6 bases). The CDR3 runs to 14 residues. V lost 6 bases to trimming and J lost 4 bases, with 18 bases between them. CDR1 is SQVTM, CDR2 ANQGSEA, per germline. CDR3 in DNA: TGCAGCGTAGTCCGGGACAAAGGTTTCTATGGCTACACCTTC. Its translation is CSVVRDKGFYGYTF.

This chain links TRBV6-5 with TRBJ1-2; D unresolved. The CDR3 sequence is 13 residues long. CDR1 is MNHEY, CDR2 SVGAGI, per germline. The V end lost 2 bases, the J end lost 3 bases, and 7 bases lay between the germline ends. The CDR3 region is CASSYERHYGYTF. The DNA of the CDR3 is TGTGCCAGCAGTTACGAGCGCCACTATGGCTACACCTTC.

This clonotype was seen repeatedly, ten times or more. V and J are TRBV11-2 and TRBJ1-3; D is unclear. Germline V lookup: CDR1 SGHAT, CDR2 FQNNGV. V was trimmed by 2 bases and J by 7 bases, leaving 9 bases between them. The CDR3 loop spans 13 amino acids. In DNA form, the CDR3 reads TGTGCCAGCAGCTTATCGGTTGAGAACACCATATATTTT. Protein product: CASSLSVENTIYF.

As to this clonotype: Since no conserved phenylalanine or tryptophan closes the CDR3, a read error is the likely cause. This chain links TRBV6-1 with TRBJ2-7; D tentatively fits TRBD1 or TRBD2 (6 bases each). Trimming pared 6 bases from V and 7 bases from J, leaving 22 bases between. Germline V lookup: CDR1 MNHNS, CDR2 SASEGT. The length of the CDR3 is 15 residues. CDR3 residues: CASRPPGGPTGEQYL. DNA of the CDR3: TGTGCCAGCAGGCCCCCCGGGGGCCCCACAGGAGAGCAGTACCTC.

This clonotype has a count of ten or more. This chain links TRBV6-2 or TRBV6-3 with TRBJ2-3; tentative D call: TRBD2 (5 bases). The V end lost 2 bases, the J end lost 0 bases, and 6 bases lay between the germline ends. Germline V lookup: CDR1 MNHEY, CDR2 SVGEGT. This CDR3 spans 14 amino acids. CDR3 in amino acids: CASSYRGSTDTQYF. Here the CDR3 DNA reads TGTGCCAGCAGTTACCGCGGGAGCACAGATACGCAGTATTTT.

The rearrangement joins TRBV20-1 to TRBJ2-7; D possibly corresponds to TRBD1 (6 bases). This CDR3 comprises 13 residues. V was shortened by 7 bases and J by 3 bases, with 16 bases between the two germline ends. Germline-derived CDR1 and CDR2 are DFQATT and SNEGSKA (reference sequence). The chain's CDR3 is CSVKQGSDYEQYF. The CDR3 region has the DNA TGCAGTGTCAAGCAGGGGTCAGACTACGAGCAGTACTTC.

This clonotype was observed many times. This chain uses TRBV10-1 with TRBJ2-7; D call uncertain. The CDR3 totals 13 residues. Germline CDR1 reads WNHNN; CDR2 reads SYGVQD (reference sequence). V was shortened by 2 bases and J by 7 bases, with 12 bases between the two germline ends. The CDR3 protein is CASSEGVYGEQYF. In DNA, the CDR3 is TGCGCCAGCAGTGAGGGGGTCTACGGGGAGCAGTACTTC.

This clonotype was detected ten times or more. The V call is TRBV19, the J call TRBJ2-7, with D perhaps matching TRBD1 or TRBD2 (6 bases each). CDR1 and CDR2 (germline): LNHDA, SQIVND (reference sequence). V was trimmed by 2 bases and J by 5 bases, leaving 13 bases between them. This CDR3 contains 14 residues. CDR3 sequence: CASSITGTPHEQYF. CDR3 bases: TGTGCCAGTAGTATAACAGGGACTCCCCACGAGCAGTACTTC.

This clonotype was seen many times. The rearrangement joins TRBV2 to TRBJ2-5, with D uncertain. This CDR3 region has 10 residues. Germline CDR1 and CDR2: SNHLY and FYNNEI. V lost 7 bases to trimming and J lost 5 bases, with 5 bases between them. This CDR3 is CASMSETQYF. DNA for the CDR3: TGTGCCAGCATGTCGGAGACCCAGTACTTC. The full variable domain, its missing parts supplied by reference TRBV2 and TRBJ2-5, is EPEVTQTPSHQVTQMGQEVILRCVPISNHLYFYWYRQILGQKVEFLVSFYNNEISEKSEIFDDQFSVERPDGSNFTLKIRSTKLEDSAMYFCASMSETQYFGPGTRLLVL.

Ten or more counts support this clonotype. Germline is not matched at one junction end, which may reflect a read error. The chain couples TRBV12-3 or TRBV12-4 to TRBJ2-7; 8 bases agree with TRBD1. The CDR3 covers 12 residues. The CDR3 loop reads CASSLQTGERIF. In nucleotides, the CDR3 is TGTGCCAGCAGTTTACAGACAGGGGAGCGGATTTTC.

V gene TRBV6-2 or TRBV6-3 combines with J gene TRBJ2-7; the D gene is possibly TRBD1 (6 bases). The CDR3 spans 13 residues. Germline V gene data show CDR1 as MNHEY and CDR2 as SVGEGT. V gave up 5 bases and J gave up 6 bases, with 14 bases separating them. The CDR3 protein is CASSRREGGEQYF. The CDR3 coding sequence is TGTGCCAGCAGTCGTCGTGAAGGGGGCGAGCAGTACTTC.

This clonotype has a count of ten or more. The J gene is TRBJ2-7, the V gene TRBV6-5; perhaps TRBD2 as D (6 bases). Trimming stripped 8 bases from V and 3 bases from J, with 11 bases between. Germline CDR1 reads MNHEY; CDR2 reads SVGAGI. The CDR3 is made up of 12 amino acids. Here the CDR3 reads CASSMGGYEQYF. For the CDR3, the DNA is TGTGCCAGCTCCATGGGGGGCTACGAGCAGTACTTC.

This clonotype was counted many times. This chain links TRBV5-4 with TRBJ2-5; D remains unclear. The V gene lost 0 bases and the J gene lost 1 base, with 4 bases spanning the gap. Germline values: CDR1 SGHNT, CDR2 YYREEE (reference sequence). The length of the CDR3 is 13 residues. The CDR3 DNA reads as TGTGCCAGCAGCTTGGAACTCCAAGAGACCCAGTACTTC. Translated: CASSLELQETQYF. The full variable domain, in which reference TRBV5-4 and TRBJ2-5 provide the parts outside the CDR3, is ETGVTQSPTHLIKTRGQQVTLRCSSQSGHNTVSWYQQALGQGPQFIFQYYREEENGRGNFPPRFSGLQFPNYSSELNVNALELDDSALYLCASSLELQETQYFGPGTRLLVL.

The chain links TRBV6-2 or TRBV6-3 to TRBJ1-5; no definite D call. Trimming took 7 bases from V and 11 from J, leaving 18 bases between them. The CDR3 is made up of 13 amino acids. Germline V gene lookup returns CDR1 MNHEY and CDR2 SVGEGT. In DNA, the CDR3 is TGTGCCAGCAACAAGCTAGGACTTTCGGCCCAGCATTTT. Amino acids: CASNKLGLSAQHF.

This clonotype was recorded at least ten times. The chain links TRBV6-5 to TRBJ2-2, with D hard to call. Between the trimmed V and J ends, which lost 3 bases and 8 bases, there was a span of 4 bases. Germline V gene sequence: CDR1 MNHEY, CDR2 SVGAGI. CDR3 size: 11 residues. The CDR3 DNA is TGTGCCAGCAGTTATGTAGGGGAGCTGTTTTTT. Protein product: CASSYVGELFF.

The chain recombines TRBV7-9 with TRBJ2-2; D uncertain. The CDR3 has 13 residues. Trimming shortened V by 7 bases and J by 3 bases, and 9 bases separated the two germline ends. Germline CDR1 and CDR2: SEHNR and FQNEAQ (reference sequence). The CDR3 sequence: CASNPGHTGELFF. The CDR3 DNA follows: TGTGCCAGCAACCCCGGGCACACCGGGGAGCTGTTTTTT.

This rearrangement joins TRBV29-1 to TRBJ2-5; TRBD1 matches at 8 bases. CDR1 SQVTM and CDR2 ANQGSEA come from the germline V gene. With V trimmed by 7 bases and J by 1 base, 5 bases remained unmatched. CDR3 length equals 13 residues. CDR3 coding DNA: TGCAGCGGGGAGGACAGGGTCCAAGAGACCCAGTACTTC. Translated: CSGEDRVQETQYF.